This TCR beta chain was retrieved from a study of T cell responses to AZD1222 COVID-19 vaccine. The study's findings and limits: Within unmutated variant regions lay the reported targets of nearly half of spike-specific TCRs. Repertoires were sampled only after the peak T cell response.

In germline, CDR1 is SGHTA, CDR2 FQGTGA. CDR3 length equals 17 residues. V was pared by 2 bases and J by 4 bases, with 20 bases between. A remark on this clone: Antigen unknown.

Clones were read by immunoSEQ multiplex PCR, and TCRdb kept only the in-frame ones, dropping some. The table shows about 110,000 clones, with approximately 84% occurring only once. This receptor was taken from an adult in good health. This sample comprised peripheral blood, obtained on day 0 of AZD1222 vaccination. The rearrangement links TRBV7-3 to TRBJ1-1; a possible D gene is TRBD1 (5 bases). The CDR3 sequence is CASSLGGLGRAGTEAFF. The CDR3 nucleotides are TGTGCCAGCAGCTTAGGGGGTTTAGGCAGGGCGGGCACTGAAGCTTTCTTT.